This is a list of T cell receptor beta chains from one sample in a study of T cell responses to AZD1222 COVID-19 vaccine. This table comes from immunoSEQ multiplex PCR, and its TCRdb copy is limited to in-frame clones, with some not included. Among over 30,000 clones, approximately 85% were seen once, and the ten largest hold about 27%. The starting material was peripheral blood, obtained 28 days after the second dose of the MenACWY control vaccine. The receptor source for this set is an adult who received the MenACWY meningococcal vaccine as a control. The CDR3 runs from the conserved cysteine through the conserved F or W. A D gene is named only where the DNA matches it firmly. Size values are once, few and many counts, or a class for expanded clones, and some rows have none.

TRBJ2-3	NA	TRBV7-3	NA	14	TGTGCCAGCAGCTACGGGCCCTCTCCAGATACGCAGTATTTT	CASSYGPSPDTQYF
TRBJ2-3	NA	TRBV24-1	NA	16	TGTGCCACCAGTGATTCTCGAGAATTGGGTACAGATACGCAGTATTTT	CATSDSRELGTDTQYF
TRBJ2-7	NA	TRBV28	once	13	TGTGCCAGCTCAGTTTCCACAGGCTACGAGCAGTACTTC	CASSVSTGYEQYF
TRBJ2-5	TRBD1	TRBV19	NA	15	TGTGCCAGTAGTATCGGGCAGGGGGCTCGAGAGACCCAGTACTTC	CASSIGQGARETQYF
TRBJ2-2	NA	TRBV14	NA	13	TGTGCCAGCAGCCAAGAGAACACCGGGGAGCTGTTTTTT	CASSQENTGELFF
TRBJ2-7	TRBD1	TRBV27	NA	14	TGTGCCAGCAGTTGGGGACAGGGATCTTACGAGCAGTACTTC	CASSWGQGSYEQYF
TRBJ1-2	NA	TRBV21-1	NA	16	TGTGCCAGCAGCAAATCCAGAAGAGGGCCTAACTATGGCTACACCTTC	CASSKSRRGPNYGYTF
TRBJ2-1	NA	TRBV6-2/TRBV6-3	NA	13	TGTGCCAGCAGTTACTCGAATTTGGACCCGGGGTTCTTC	CASSYSNLDPGFF
TRBJ2-3	TRBD2	TRBV30	NA	14	TGTGCCTGGAGGATTAGCGGGAGGGGAGATACGCAGTATTTT	CAWRISGRGDTQYF
TRBJ2-7	TRBD2	TRBV4-1	NA	14	TGCGCCAGCAGCCAAATAGCGGGGTTTCGTGAGCAGTACTTC	CASSQIAGFREQYF
TRBJ2-7	TRBD2	TRBV27	few	16	TGTGCCAGCAGTCCGATAGCGGGGCCTAGCTCCTACGAGCAGTACTTC	CASSPIAGPSSYEQYF
TRBJ1-1	NA	TRBV10-3	NA	13	TGTGCCATCAGCGTAGATCTGAACACTGAAGCTTTCTTT	CAISVDLNTEAFF
TRBJ2-7	NA	TRBV19	NA	13	TGTGCCAGTAGTAGCGTCGGGGGCTACGAGCAGTACTTC	CASSSVGGYEQYF
TRBJ2-5	TRBD2	TRBV3-1/TRBV3-2	NA	16	TGTGCCAGCAGCCAAGAACTAGCGGGGTACCAAGAGACCCAGTACTTC	CASSQELAGYQETQYF
TRBJ2-7	NA	TRBV11-3	NA	13	TGTGCCAGCAGCCCCCGCGGGTCGTACGAGCAGTACTTC	CASSPRGSYEQYF
TRBJ2-1	NA	TRBV25-1	few	11	TGTGCCAGCAGTGAATCTAGTGAGCAGTTCTTC	CASSESSEQFF
TRBJ1-5	NA	TRBV7-8	once	15	TGTGCCAGCAGCCGGGGACGGGGTAGCAATCAGCCCCAGCATTTT	CASSRGRGSNQPQHF
TRBJ2-2	NA	TRBV10-3	NA	15	TGTGCCATCAGTGAGCCTGGGACTTTTACCGGGGAGCTGTTTTTT	CAISEPGTFTGELFF
TRBJ1-1	NA	TRBV27	NA	14	TGTGCCAGCAGTTTGAACAGGCTGAACACTGAAGCTTTCTTT	CASSLNRLNTEAFF
TRBJ1-5	NA	TRBV2	NA	14	TGTGCCAGCATCCCGGACAGCGGCAATCAGCCCCAGCATTTT	CASIPDSGNQPQHF
TRBJ1-1	NA	TRBV10-3	NA	15	TGTGCCATCAGTTTACAGGGAAGGGCTAACACTGAAGCTTTCTTT	CAISLQGRANTEAFF
TRBJ1-2	NA	TRBV12-2	NA	24	TGTGCAAGTCGCTTGGACACCTCCCGTCCCGTTGTCGTGGACAGGACCCCTAGATGCTATGGCTACACCTTC	CASRLDTSRPVVVDRTPRCYGYTF
TRBJ1-1	NA	TRBV30	NA	12	TGTGCCCGAACAGGGATGGAAACTGAAGCTTTCTTT	CARTGMETEAFF
TRBJ2-7	TRBD2	TRBV2	NA	14	TGTGCCAGCAGGACCGGGACTAGCGGGAACGAGCAGTACTTC	CASRTGTSGNEQYF
TRBJ2-7	NA	TRBV10-3	NA	12	TGTGCCATCAGTGAGCAAGGGACGGAGCAGTACTTC	CAISEQGTEQYF
TRBJ1-2	TRBD1	TRBV3-1/TRBV3-2	few	15	TGTGCCAGCAGCCAAGAGTGGACAGGGGACTATGGCTACACCTTC	CASSQEWTGDYGYTF
TRBJ2-5	NA	TRBV18	NA	13	TGTGCCAGCTCACCGGGGCGAAAAGAGACCCAGTACTTC	CASSPGRKETQYF
TRBJ2-4	TRBD2	TRBV29-1	NA	16	TGCAGCGTTGAAGAAGACGCGGGAGGACCCAAAAACATTCAGTACTTC	CSVEEDAGGPKNIQYF
TRBJ1-6	TRBD1	TRBV28	NA	16	TGTGCCAGCAGTTTAACCGGACAGGGTGGCGATTCACCCCTCCACTTT	CASSLTGQGGDSPLHF
TRBJ2-7	TRBD2	TRBV5-4	NA	17	TGTGCCAGCAGCTTGGGGCCTAGCGGGAGCGCCCCTACGACGCAGTACTTC	CASSLGPSGSAPTTQYF
TRBJ2-1	TRBD2	TRBV14	once	15	TGTGCCAGCAGCGGGGGGACTAGCGCCTACAATGAGCAGTTCTTC	CASSGGTSAYNEQFF
TRBJ2-7	NA	TRBV28	NA	15	TGTGCCAGCAGCTCCGGTGGGAGTAGCGGATACGAGCAGTACTTC	CASSSGGSSGYEQYF
TRBJ1-1	NA	TRBV28	few	14	TGTGCCAGCGGAGAGGGGCCCATGAACACTGAAGCTTTCTTT	CASGEGPMNTEAFF
TRBJ2-5	NA	TRBV2	NA	12	TGTGCCAGGAACAGGGACGGGGAGACCCAGTACTTC	CARNRDGETQYF
TRBJ2-1	NA	TRBV7-9	NA	11	TGTGCCAGCAGCCGAGGATATGAGCAGTTCTTC	CASSRGYEQFF
TRBJ2-7	NA	TRBV5-1	NA	15	TGCGCCAGCAGCTTGGTTTCGAAAGGGGCCTACGAGCAGTACTTC	CASSLVSKGAYEQYF
TRBJ2-7	NA	TRBV6-1	NA	14	TGTGCCAGCAGTGAAGGTCAGCCTGGGGCCGAGCAGTACTTC	CASSEGQPGAEQYF
TRBJ2-7	TRBD2	TRBV19	NA	16	TGTGCCAGTAGACCCCGGGGGGGACTAGCGGGAGTCGAGCAGTACTTC	CASRPRGGLAGVEQYF